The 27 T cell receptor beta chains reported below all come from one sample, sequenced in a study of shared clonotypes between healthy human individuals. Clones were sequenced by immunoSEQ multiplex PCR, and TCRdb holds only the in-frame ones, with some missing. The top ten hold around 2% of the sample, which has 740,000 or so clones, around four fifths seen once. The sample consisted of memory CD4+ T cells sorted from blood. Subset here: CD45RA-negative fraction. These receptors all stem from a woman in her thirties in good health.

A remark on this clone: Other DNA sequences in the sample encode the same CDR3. CDR3 sequence: CASSLGLASYEQYF. The CDR3 coding sequence is TGTGCCAGCAGCTTAGGACTAGCTTCCTACGAGCAGTACTTC. This rearrangement joins TRBV11-2 to TRBJ2-7, with 7 nucleotides matching TRBD2. V lost 1 base to trimming and J lost 1 base; unmatched junction nucleotides: 1. CDR3 length equals 14 residues. CDR1 is SGHAT, CDR2 FQNNGV, per germline.

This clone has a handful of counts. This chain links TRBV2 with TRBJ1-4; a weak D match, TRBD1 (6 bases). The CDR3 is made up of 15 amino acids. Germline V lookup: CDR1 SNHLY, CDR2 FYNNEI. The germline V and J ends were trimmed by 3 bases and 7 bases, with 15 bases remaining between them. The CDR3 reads CASSDYGGIVEKLFF. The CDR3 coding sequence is TGTGCCAGCAGTGATTACGGGGGCATTGTTGAAAAACTGTTTTTT.

The CDR3 spells CASSQLGYGSSYEQYF. For the CDR3, the DNA is TGCGCCAGCAGCCAACTCGGTTACGGAAGCTCCTACGAGCAGTACTTC. The chain combines TRBV4-1 with TRBJ2-7, with unresolved D. This CDR3 region has 16 residues. Germline V gives CDR1 MGHRA, CDR2 YSYEKL. With 2 bases removed from V and 0 bases from J, the gap between germline ends came to 14 bases.

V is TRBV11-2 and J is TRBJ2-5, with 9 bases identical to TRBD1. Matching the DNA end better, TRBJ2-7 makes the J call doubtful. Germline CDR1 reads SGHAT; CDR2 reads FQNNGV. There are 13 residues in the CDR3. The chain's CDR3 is CASSYGQGHEQYF. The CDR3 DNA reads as TGTGCCAGCAGCTACGGACAGGGGCACGAGCAGTACTTC.

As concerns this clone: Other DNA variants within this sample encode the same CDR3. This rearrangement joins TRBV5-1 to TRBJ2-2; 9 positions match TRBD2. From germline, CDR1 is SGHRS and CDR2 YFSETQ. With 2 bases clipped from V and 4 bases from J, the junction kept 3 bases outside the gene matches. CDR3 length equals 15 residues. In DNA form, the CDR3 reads TGCGCCAGCAGCTTTAGCGGGGGAATCACCGGGGAGCTGTTTTTT. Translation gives CASSFSGGITGELFF.

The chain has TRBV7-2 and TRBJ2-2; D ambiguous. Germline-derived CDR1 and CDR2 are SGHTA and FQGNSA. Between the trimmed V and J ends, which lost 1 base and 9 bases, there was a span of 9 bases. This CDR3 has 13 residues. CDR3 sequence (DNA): TGTGCCAGCAGCTTAGAATCCGGACGGGAGCTGTTTTTT. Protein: CASSLESGRELFF. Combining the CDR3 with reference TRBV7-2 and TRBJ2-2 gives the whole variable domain GAGVSQSPSNKVTEKGKDVELRCDPISGHTALYWYRQSLGQGLEFLIYFQGNSAPDKSGLPSDRFSAERTGGSVSTLTIQRTQQEDSAVYLCASSLESGRELFFGEGSRLTVL.

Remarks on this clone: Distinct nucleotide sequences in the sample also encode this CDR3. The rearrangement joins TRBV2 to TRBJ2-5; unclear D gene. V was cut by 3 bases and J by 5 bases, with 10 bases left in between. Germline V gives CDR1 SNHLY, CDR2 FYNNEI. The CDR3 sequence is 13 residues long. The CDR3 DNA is TGTGCCAGCAGTGATGGGTTGGGGGAGACCCAGTACTTC. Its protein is CASSDGLGETQYF.

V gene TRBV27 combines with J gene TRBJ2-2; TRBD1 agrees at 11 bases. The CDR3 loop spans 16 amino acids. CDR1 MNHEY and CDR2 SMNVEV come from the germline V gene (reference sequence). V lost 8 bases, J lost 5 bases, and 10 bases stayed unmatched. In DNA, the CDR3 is TGTGCCAGCGGACAGGGGGCGTACGCGAGGACCGGGGAGCTGTTTTTT. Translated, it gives CASGQGAYARTGELFF.

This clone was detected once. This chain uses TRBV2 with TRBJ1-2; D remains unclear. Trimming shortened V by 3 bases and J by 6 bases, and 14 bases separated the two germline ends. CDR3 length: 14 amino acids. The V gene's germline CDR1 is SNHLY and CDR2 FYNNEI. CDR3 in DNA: TGTGCCAGCAGTGAGCGCGGAGCCAGCGATGGCTACACCTTC. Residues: CASSERGASDGYTF.

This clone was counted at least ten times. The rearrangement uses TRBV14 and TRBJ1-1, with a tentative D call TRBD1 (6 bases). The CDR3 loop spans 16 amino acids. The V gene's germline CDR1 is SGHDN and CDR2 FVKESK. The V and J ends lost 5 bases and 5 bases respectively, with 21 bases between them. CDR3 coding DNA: TGTGCCAGCAGCTCCCCCGGGGGGGCGGCGGAGACTGAAGCTTTCTTT. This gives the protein CASSSPGGAAETEAFF.

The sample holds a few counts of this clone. The DNA of the CDR3 is TGTGCCAGCAGTCGTCTAGCGAGACAGTACCAAGAGACCCAGTACTTC. Its translation is CASSRLARQYQETQYF. V gene TRBV11-2 combines with J gene TRBJ2-5, with D perhaps matching TRBD2 (6 bases). Germline V gives CDR1 SGHAT, CDR2 FQNNGV. This CDR3 has 16 residues. V dropped 6 bases and J dropped 0 bases, with 17 bases sitting between them.

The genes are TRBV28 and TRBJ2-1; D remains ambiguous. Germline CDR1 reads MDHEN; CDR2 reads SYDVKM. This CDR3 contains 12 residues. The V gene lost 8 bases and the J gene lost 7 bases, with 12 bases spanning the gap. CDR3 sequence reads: CASLGRRNEQFF. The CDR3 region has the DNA TGTGCCAGCCTTGGCCGTAGGAATGAGCAGTTCTTC.

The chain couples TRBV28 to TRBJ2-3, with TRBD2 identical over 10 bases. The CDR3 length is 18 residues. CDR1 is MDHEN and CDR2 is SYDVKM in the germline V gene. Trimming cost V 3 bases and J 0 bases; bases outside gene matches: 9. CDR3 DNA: TGTGCCAGCAGTTTCGAGCGGGAGGGTATATCTAGCACAGATACGCAGTATTTT. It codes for CASSFEREGISSTDTQYF.

The CDR3 protein is CASRGDLGRLNEQFF. The CDR3 region has the DNA TGTGCCAGTAGAGGGGACCTGGGGCGGTTGAATGAGCAGTTCTTC. The chain joins TRBV19 to TRBJ2-1; the D call may be TRBD1 or TRBD2 (5 bases each). V was trimmed by 6 bases and J by 7 bases, leaving 19 bases between them. From germline, CDR1 is LNHDA and CDR2 SQIVND (reference sequence). The CDR3 loop spans 15 amino acids.

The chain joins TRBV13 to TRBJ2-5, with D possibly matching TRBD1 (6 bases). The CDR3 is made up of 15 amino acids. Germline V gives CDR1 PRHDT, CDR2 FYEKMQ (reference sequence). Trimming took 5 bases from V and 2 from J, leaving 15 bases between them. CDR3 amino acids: CASSRITGNQETQYF. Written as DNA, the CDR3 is TGTGCCAGCAGCAGAATAACAGGGAATCAAGAGACCCAGTACTTC.

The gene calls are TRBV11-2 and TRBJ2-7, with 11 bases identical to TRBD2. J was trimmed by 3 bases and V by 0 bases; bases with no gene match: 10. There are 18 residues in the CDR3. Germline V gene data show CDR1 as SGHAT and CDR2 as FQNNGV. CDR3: CASSLDQGGTSGFYEQYF. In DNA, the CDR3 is TGTGCCAGCAGCTTAGATCAGGGGGGGACTAGCGGATTCTACGAGCAGTACTTC.

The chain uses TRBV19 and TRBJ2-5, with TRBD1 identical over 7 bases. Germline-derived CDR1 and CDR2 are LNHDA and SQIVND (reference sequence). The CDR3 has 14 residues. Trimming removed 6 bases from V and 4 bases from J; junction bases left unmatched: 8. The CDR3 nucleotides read TGTGCCAGTAGCTATGACAGGGCTATAGAGACCCAGTACTTC. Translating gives CASSYDRAIETQYF.

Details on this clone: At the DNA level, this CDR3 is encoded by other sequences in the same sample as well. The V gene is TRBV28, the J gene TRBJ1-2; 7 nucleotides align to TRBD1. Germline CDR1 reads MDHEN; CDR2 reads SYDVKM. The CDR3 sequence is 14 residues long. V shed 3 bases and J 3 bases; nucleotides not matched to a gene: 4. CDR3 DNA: TGTGCCAGCAGTTTGTTAGGGACAGACTATGGCTACACCTTC. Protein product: CASSLLGTDYGYTF.

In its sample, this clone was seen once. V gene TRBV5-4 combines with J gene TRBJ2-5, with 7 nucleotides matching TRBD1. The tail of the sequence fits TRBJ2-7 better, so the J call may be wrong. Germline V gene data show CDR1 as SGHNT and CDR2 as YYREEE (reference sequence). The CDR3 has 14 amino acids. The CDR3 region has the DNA TGTGCCAGCAGCTCCAACAGGGGTTCCTACGAGCAGTACTTC. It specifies CASSSNRGSYEQYF.

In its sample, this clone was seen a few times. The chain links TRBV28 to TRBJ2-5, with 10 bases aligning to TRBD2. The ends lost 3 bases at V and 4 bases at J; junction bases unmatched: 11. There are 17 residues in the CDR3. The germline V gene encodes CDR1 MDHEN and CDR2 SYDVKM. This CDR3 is CASSFWPSGSRGETQYF. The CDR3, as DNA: TGTGCCAGCAGTTTTTGGCCTAGCGGGAGTCGGGGAGAGACCCAGTACTTC.

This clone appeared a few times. Here the CDR3 DNA reads TGTGCCAGCAGTCCTCCGCGTGGGAGGGGGGAAAACACCATATATTTT. Translated, it gives CASSPPRGRGENTIYF. This chain joins TRBV28 and TRBJ1-3; D possibly corresponds to TRBD1 (6 bases). The CDR3 has 16 amino acids. The germline CDR1 and CDR2 sequences are MDHEN and SYDVKM. The V end was cut by 5 bases, the J end by 6 bases, with 20 bases between. Supplemented by reference TRBV28 and TRBJ1-3, the full variable domain reads DVKVTQSSRYLVKRTGEKVFLECVQDMDHENMFWYRQDPGLGLRLIYFSYDVKMKEKGDIPEGYSVSREKKERFSLILESASTNQTSMYLCASSPPRGRGENTIYFGEGSWLTVV.

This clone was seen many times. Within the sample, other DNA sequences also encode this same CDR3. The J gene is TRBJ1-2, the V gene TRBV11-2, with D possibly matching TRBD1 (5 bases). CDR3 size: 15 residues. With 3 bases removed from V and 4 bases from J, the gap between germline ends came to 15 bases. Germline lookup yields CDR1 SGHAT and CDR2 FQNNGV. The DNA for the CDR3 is TGTGCCAGCAGCTTGGGAGGGACTGTTTTCTATGGCTACACCTTC. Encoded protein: CASSLGGTVFYGYTF.

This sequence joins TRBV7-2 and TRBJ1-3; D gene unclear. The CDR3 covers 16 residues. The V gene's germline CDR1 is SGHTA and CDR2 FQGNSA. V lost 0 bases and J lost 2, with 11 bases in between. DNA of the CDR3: TGTGCCAGCAGCTTAGCCCCGGCGTTCACTGGAAACACCATATATTTT. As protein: CASSLAPAFTGNTIYF.

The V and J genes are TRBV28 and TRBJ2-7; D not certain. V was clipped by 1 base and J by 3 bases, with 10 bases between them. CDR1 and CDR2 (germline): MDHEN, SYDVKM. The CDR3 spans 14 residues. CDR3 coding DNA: TGTGCCAGCAGTTTATTCTTGGACCTCTACGAGCAGTACTTC. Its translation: CASSLFLDLYEQYF.

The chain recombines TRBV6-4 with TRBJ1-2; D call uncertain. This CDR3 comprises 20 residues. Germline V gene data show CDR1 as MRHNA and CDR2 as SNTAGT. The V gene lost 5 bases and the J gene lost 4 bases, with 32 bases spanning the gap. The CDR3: CASSPGSSHGKHGKTYGYTF. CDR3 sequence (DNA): TGTGCCAGCAGTCCTGGTAGCTCACACGGAAAACACGGAAAGACCTATGGCTACACCTTC.

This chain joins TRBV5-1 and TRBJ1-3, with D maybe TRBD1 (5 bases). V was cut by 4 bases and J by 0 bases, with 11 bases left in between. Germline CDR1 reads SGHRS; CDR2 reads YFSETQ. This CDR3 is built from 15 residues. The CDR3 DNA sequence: TGCGCCAGCAGCCAGGACACATTCTCTGGAAACACCATATATTTT. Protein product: CASSQDTFSGNTIYF.

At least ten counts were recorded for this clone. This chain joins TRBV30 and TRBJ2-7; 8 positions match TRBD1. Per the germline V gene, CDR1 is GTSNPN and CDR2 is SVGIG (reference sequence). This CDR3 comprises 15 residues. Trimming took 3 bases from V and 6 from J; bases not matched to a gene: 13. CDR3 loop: CAWSRTGTSALEQYF. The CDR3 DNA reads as TGTGCCTGGAGCCGGACAGGGACCAGTGCCCTCGAGCAGTACTTC.